This T cell receptor beta chain came from a study of cytomegalovirus exposure and HLA in healthy donors. The germline V gene encodes CDR1 SGHAT and CDR2 FQNNGV. The CDR3 sequence is 15 residues long. Deletions cut 1 base from V and 3 bases from J, with 13 bases between. Use of 60 Vbeta and 13 Jbeta primers characterized the PCR. Data came from immunoSEQ multiplex PCR; TCRdb stores just in-frame clones and leaves some out. The repertoire has 80,000 to 100,000 clones, 81% of them found once; the top ten carry over 1.1%. The source of this sequence is a man aged 35 to 55 in good health and CMV-seronegative. The sample was PBMCs. The chain carries TRBV11-2 and TRBJ2-7; D possibly corresponds to TRBD1 (6 bases). The CDR3 sequence: CASSLAVTGDYEQYF. The CDR3 DNA sequence: TGTGCCAGCAGCTTAGCTGTGACAGGAGACTACGAGCAGTACTTC.